This T cell receptor beta chain was profiled in a study of spatial heterogeneity in lung cancer (dated by TCRdb to between 2017 and 2020). Context from the whole study: Beta-chain transcripts were consistently detected in greater numbers than alpha-chain transcripts, which likely reflects a higher abundance of beta-chain transcripts. In tumor regions, TCR transcript counts showed a strong correlation with a T cell transcriptional module score from matched bulk RNA-seq. In the raw uncorrected reads, each unique combination of TCR and UMI appeared more than ten times on average. In non-small cell lung cancer, the study quantitatively compared TCR alpha and beta repertoires across several tumor regions, matched nontumor lung, and blood. The study linked features of the TCR repertoire to counts of nonsynonymous mutations, which were determined by whole-exome sequencing of tumor tissue. At surgery, 200 or so tumor regions, approximately 64 matched nontumor lung samples and more than 50 PBMC samples were TCR-sequenced for both alpha and beta chains. What the work shows at the level of the full study, not this receptor alone: Additional single-cell paired TCR alpha and beta sequencing was considered necessary to confirm, at a functional level, the hypothesis that regional TCRs recognize regional mutations. The tumor nonsynonymous mutation count correlated with the number of expanded intratumoral alpha and beta TCRs. TCR-seq coverage of tumor T cells was estimated at only approximately 7% for alpha chains and less than 15% for beta chains. The count of ubiquitous expanded TCRs correlated with the count of ubiquitous nonsynonymous mutations, and the count of regional expanded TCRs correlated with the count of regional nonsynonymous mutations.

This clonotype was seen repeatedly, ten times or more. Its antigen is still unknown. No per-base quality is available; no much larger clone lies one base away. This beta chain lies outside the target of a library built for alpha chains; its clone size means little. The library was obtained by 5' RACE. The data were produced on a NextSeq 500. In the TCR library protocol, a unique molecular identifier was attached to each TCR cDNA molecule so that PCR and sequencing errors could be corrected. The original methods were these. TCR identification, UMI-based error correction and CDR3 extraction were all carried out with Decombinator tools. TCRs above a frequency of 2 per 1,000, corresponding to the top 1% of the tumor frequency distribution, were defined as expanded. Expanded tumor TCRs were classed as regional if statistically deemed absent (corrected P<0.05) from at least one tumor region, otherwise ubiquitous. Renyi diversity was calculated using the R vegan package after each repertoire was subsampled 100 times to 5,000 TCRs. CDR3 similarity networks were built from amino acid triplet string-kernel similarity, connecting CDR3s with pairwise similarity above 0.82. Through fastp at Q25 and MiXCR, TCRdb rebuilt clones from the public reads, retaining in-frame beta chains. Entries are consolidated by CDR3 protein sequence, retaining the most common genes and DNA. Clone size and V and J calls follow TCRdb, not the original study. This sample is represented by under 20,000 distinct CDR3 sequences; 6% to 6.5% of them were singletons. The top ten constitute 6.8% of the sample.

The germline V gene gives CDR1 as SGHTA and CDR2 as FQGNSA. V is clipped by 2 bases and J by 10 bases, and the sequence between their germline boundaries is 17 bases long. The CDR3 goes from the cysteine to the phenylalanine over 14 residues. CDR3 DNA is the only sequence kept; it has 42 bases, read in frame from the first base. Interpreted using the paper, the time point label stands for: sample taken at primary tumor resection. Donors were under 95 patients with early-stage, untreated non-small cell lung cancer from the lung TRACERx cohort. For TCR sequencing, whole RNA was extracted from tumor and nontumor lung tissue, or from cryopreserved PBMC samples, and no cell sorting was done. Only patients with enough RNA available from two or more tumor regions were chosen for TCR sequencing. A lung pathologist reviewed the tumor and adjacent nontumor lung specimens before the specimens were selected.

This receptor was identified in a male donor with early-stage non-small cell lung cancer. The receptor chain draws on TRBV7-2 and TRBJ1-1, and perhaps TRBD1 as D gene, on 6 matching bases. Source: lung tumor tissue, taken at surgery. The CDR3 here reads CASSLPGAAGGAFF. DNA sequence: TGTGCCAGCAGCTTACCAGGGGCCGCTGGGGGAGCTTTCTTT.